The entry below describes one TCR beta chain. V lost 5 bases and J lost 7; bases outside the gene matches: 9. CDR3 length: 16 residues. CDR1 is SGHTA and CDR2 is FQGNSA in the germline V gene. In the authors' methods: Nucleated cell counts were estimated from reference gene primer amplification. Assay used: immunoSEQ multiplex PCR; TCRdb lists only in-frame clones, some missing. V, J and clone size reflect that table, while D and trimming were determined from the DNA. The table records 200,000 to 300,000 clones, approximately 82% of them present only once. The data were taken from a study of blood T cell repertoires in COVID-19. Study in general: The United States, Italy and Spain provided the acute and convalescent COVID-19 samples. PBMCs, B-cell-depleted T cells, or T cells were the source of the cDNA or gDNA that made up the material.

Sequencing was done on a sample of peripheral blood. This TCR derives from a woman under 30 with acute or convalescent COVID-19. This rearrangement joins TRBV7-2 to TRBJ2-1; TRBD2 agrees at 12 bases. CDR3 sequence (DNA): TGTGCCAGCAGCCCCTACCTAGCGGGAGGGGTGAATGAGCAGTTCTTC. Translating it yields CASSPYLAGGVNEQFF.